A selection of T cell receptor beta chains follows, all from one sample in a study of spatial heterogeneity in lung cancer. TCRdb reprocessed the 5' RACE reads via MiXCR and lists one record per CDR3 protein. The data hold tens of thousands of distinct CDR3 sequences, with around 6.6% observed a single time. The material was lung tumor tissue, obtained at surgery. These TCRs come from a male donor with early-stage non-small cell lung cancer. CDR3s include the opening cysteine and the closing phenylalanine or tryptophan. The order of the fields is clone size, J gene, V gene, D gene, CDR3 protein, CDR3 DNA. The D gene is left open where the match is weak. Clone sizes are given selectively: once, few, many, or a class where the clone is expanded.

abundance: many
j_gene: TRBJ2-1
v_gene: TRBV5-1
d_gene: .
CDR3aa: CASRQQGGSEGEQFF
CDR3nt: TGCGCCAGCAGGCAACAGGGAGGGAGCGAGGGTGAGCAGTTCTTC

abundance: many
j_gene: TRBJ2-5
v_gene: TRBV7-2
d_gene: .
CDR3aa: CASRGRGWETQYF
CDR3nt: TGTGCCAGCAGAGGTCGGGGGTGGGAGACCCAGTACTTC

abundance: many
j_gene: TRBJ1-1
v_gene: TRBV6-5
d_gene: TRBD1
CDR3aa: CASSYGTGQGEAFF
CDR3nt: TGTGCCAGCAGTTACGGAACCGGACAGGGTGAAGCTTTCTTT

abundance: few
j_gene: TRBJ2-3
v_gene: TRBV7-7
d_gene: .
CDR3aa: CASSPGTTDTQYF
CDR3nt: TGTGCTAGCAGCCCGGGGACCACAGATACGCAGTATTTT

abundance: many
j_gene: TRBJ2-7
v_gene: TRBV18
d_gene: .
CDR3aa: CASSLGTGWYEQYF
CDR3nt: TGTGCCAGCTCACTCGGGACCGGGTGGTACGAGCAGTACTTC

abundance: many
j_gene: TRBJ1-2
v_gene: TRBV18
d_gene: .
CDR3aa: CASSPTHQGSYGYTF
CDR3nt: TGTGCCAGCTCCCCTACCCATCAGGGTTCGTATGGCTACACCTTC

abundance: .
j_gene: TRBJ1-6
v_gene: TRBV6-5
d_gene: TRBD1
CDR3aa: CASSPARGRNSPLRF
CDR3nt: TGTGCCAGCAGCCCCGCCAGGGGGCGGAATTCACCCCTCCGCTTT

abundance: many
j_gene: TRBJ2-5
v_gene: TRBV5-4
d_gene: .
CDR3aa: CASSLGGGRRLKETQYF
CDR3nt: TGTGCCAGCAGCTTGGGGGGCGGCCGGAGGCTGAAAGAGACCCAGTACTTC

abundance: many
j_gene: TRBJ2-2
v_gene: TRBV24-1
d_gene: .
CDR3aa: CATSDIRTDKNTGELFF
CDR3nt: TGTGCCACCAGTGATATTAGGACTGATAAGAACACCGGGGAGCTGTTTTTT

abundance: medium-sized
j_gene: TRBJ2-7
v_gene: TRBV27
d_gene: .
CDR3aa: CASSLHRVAYEQYF
CDR3nt: TGTGCCAGCAGTTTACACAGGGTAGCGTACGAGCAGTACTTC

abundance: many
j_gene: TRBJ2-5
v_gene: TRBV12-3/TRBV12-4
d_gene: .
CDR3aa: CASTQGVQNQYF
CDR3nt: TGTGCCAGCACCCAAGGGGTCCAAAACCAGTACTTC

abundance: many
j_gene: TRBJ2-5
v_gene: TRBV28
d_gene: .
CDR3aa: CATKKTLYQETQYF
CDR3nt: TGTGCCACCAAGAAGACACTGTACCAAGAGACCCAGTACTTC

abundance: many
j_gene: TRBJ2-7
v_gene: TRBV7-2
d_gene: .
CDR3aa: CASSLARAYEQYF
CDR3nt: TGTGCCAGCAGCTTAGCCAGAGCCTACGAGCAGTACTTC

abundance: many
j_gene: TRBJ2-5
v_gene: TRBV5-1
d_gene: TRBD2
CDR3aa: CASSTGGQETQYF
CDR3nt: TGCGCCAGCAGCACGGGGGGGCAAGAGACCCAGTACTTC

abundance: many
j_gene: TRBJ1-5
v_gene: TRBV18
d_gene: .
CDR3aa: CASSGSNSNQPQHF
CDR3nt: TGTGCCAGCTCGGGGAGCAATAGCAATCAGCCCCAGCATTTT

abundance: many
j_gene: TRBJ2-1
v_gene: TRBV24-1
d_gene: .
CDR3aa: CATSAQGGNEQFF
CDR3nt: TGTGCCACCAGTGCCCAGGGGGGCAATGAGCAGTTCTTC

abundance: many
j_gene: TRBJ1-4
v_gene: TRBV7-2
d_gene: .
CDR3aa: CASSLAGSRNEKLFF
CDR3nt: TGTGCCAGCAGCTTAGCCGGCAGCCGGAATGAAAAACTGTTTTTT

abundance: many
j_gene: TRBJ2-7
v_gene: TRBV28
d_gene: .
CDR3aa: CASSTVGEILYEQYF
CDR3nt: TGTGCCAGCAGTACAGTAGGGGAAATACTCTACGAGCAGTACTTC

abundance: many
j_gene: TRBJ2-7
v_gene: TRBV11-3
d_gene: .
CDR3aa: CASSEGQGAHEQYF
CDR3nt: TGTGCCAGCAGCGAGGGTCAGGGTGCCCACGAGCAGTACTTC

abundance: many
j_gene: TRBJ2-2
v_gene: TRBV7-3
d_gene: .
CDR3aa: CASSLSPNTGELFF
CDR3nt: TGTGCCAGCAGCTTATCTCCCAACACCGGGGAGCTGTTTTTT

abundance: medium-sized
j_gene: TRBJ1-2
v_gene: TRBV6-5
d_gene: .
CDR3aa: CARRLSGGYTF
CDR3nt: TGTGCCAGGAGGCTCTCCGGGGGCTACACCTTC

abundance: few
j_gene: TRBJ2-5
v_gene: TRBV5-1
d_gene: .
CDR3aa: CASRIRETQYF
CDR3nt: TGCGCCAGCAGGATAAGGGAGACCCAGTACTTC

abundance: many
j_gene: TRBJ2-7
v_gene: TRBV7-2
d_gene: .
CDR3aa: CASSSILALTYEQYF
CDR3nt: TGTGCCAGCAGCTCTATACTAGCCTTAACCTACGAGCAGTACTTC

abundance: many
j_gene: TRBJ1-6
v_gene: TRBV6-2/TRBV6-3
d_gene: .
CDR3aa: CASSYSSTRANSPLHF
CDR3nt: TGTGCCAGCAGTTACTCTTCGACACGGGCTAATTCACCCCTCCACTTT

abundance: many
j_gene: TRBJ2-3
v_gene: TRBV5-1
d_gene: .
CDR3aa: CASSTGRADTQYF
CDR3nt: TGCGCCAGCAGCACAGGGAGGGCAGATACGCAGTATTTT

abundance: few
j_gene: TRBJ1-6
v_gene: TRBV6-6
d_gene: .
CDR3aa: CASIGLNNSPLHF
CDR3nt: TGTGCCAGCATTGGGTTAAATAATTCACCCCTCCACTTT

abundance: many
j_gene: TRBJ2-1
v_gene: TRBV3-1
d_gene: .
CDR3aa: CASSQGSQRYNEQFF
CDR3nt: TGTGCCAGCAGCCAGGGAAGCCAGCGTTACAATGAGCAGTTCTTC

abundance: many
j_gene: TRBJ1-1
v_gene: TRBV6-6
d_gene: .
CDR3aa: CASSAWGNTEAFF
CDR3nt: TGTGCCAGCAGTGCATGGGGGAACACTGAAGCTTTCTTT

abundance: many
j_gene: TRBJ2-6
v_gene: TRBV20-1
d_gene: .
CDR3aa: CSARRGSGANVLTF
CDR3nt: TGCAGTGCTAGGAGGGGTTCTGGGGCCAACGTCCTGACTTTC

abundance: few
j_gene: TRBJ2-5
v_gene: TRBV27
d_gene: .
CDR3aa: CASSPGPRGRETQYF
CDR3nt: TGTGCCAGCAGTCCAGGGCCCCGGGGGAGAGAGACCCAGTACTTC

abundance: .
j_gene: TRBJ2-3
v_gene: TRBV7-7
d_gene: .
CDR3aa: CASAPAGSSTDTQYF
CDR3nt: TGTGCCAGCGCCCCGGCCGGATCTAGCACAGATACGCAGTATTTT

abundance: many
j_gene: TRBJ2-2
v_gene: TRBV7-2
d_gene: TRBD2
CDR3aa: CASSVLAGVAGELFF
CDR3nt: TGTGCCAGCAGCGTACTAGCGGGAGTCGCCGGGGAGCTGTTTTTT

abundance: .
j_gene: TRBJ1-4
v_gene: TRBV19
d_gene: .
CDR3aa: CASSIAAQPRGEKLFF
CDR3nt: TGTGCCAGTAGTATAGCGGCCCAACCAAGGGGTGAAAAACTGTTTTTT

abundance: many
j_gene: TRBJ2-5
v_gene: TRBV5-1
d_gene: .
CDR3aa: CASSAVSGTKETQYF
CDR3nt: TGCGCCAGCAGCGCCGTTTCCGGGACAAAAGAGACCCAGTACTTC

abundance: many
j_gene: TRBJ1-2
v_gene: TRBV7-3
d_gene: .
CDR3aa: CASSPGQNYGYTF
CDR3nt: TGTGCCAGCAGCCCCGGACAGAACTATGGCTACACCTTC